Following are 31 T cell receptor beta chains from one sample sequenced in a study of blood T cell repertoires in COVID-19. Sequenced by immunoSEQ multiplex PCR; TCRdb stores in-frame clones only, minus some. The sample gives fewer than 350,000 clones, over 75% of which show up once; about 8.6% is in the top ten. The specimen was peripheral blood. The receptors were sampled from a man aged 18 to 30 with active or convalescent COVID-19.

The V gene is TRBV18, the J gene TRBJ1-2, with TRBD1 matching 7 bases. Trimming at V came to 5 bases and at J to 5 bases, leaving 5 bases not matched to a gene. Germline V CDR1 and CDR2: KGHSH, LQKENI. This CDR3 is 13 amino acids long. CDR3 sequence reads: CASSATGVYGYTF. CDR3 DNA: TGTGCCAGCTCAGCAACAGGGGTATATGGCTACACCTTC.

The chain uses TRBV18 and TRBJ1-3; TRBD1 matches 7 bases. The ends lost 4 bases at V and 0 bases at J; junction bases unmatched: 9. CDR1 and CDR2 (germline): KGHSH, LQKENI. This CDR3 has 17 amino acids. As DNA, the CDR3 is TGTGCCAGCTCACAGCCGGGACAGCGTATCTCTGGAAACACCATATATTTT. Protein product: CASSQPGQRISGNTIYF.

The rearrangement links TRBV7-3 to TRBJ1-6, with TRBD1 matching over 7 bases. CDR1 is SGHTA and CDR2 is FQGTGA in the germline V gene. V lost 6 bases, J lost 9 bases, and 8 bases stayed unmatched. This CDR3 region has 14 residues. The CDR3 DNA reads TGTGCCAGCAGGAAAACAGGGGTCGGTTCACCCCTCCACTTT. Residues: CASRKTGVGSPLHF.

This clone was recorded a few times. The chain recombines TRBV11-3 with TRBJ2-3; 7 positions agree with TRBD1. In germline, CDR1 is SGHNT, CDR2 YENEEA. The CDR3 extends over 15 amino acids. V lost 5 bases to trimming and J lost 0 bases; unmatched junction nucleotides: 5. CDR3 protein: CASSKRTGSTDTQYF. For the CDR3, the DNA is TGTGCCAGCAGCAAGCGGACAGGAAGCACAGATACGCAGTATTTT.

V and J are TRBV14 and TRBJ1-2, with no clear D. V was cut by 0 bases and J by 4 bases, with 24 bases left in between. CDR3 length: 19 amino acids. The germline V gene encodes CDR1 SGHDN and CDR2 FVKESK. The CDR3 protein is CASSQDSRTASDRTYGYTF. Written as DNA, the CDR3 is TGTGCCAGCAGCCAAGATAGCCGGACTGCTTCGGACCGGACCTATGGCTACACCTTC. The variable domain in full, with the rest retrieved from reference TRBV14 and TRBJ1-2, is EAGVTQFPSHSVIEKGQTVTLRCDPISGHDNLYWYRRVMGKEIKFLLHFVKESKQDESGMPNNRFLAERTGGTYSTLKVQPAELEDSGVYFCASSQDSRTASDRTYGYTFGSGTRLTVV.

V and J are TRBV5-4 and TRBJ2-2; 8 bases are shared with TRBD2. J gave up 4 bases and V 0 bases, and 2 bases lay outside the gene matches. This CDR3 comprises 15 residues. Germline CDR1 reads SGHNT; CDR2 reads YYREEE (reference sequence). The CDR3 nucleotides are TGTGCCAGCAGCTTGGCGGGGGGGCGCACCGGGGAGCTGTTTTTT. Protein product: CASSLAGGRTGELFF.

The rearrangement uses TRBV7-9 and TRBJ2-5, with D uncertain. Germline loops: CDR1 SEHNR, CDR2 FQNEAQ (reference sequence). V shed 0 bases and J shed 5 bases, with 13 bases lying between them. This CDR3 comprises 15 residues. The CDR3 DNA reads TGTGCCAGCAGCTTAGCGGTGAGCAATCGGGAGACCCAGTACTTC. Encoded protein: CASSLAVSNRETQYF.

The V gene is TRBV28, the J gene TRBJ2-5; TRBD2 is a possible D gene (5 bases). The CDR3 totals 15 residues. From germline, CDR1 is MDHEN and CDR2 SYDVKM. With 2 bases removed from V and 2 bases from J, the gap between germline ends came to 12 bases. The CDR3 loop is CASSLGPSWQETQYF. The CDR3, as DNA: TGTGCCAGCAGTTTAGGTCCTAGCTGGCAAGAGACCCAGTACTTC.

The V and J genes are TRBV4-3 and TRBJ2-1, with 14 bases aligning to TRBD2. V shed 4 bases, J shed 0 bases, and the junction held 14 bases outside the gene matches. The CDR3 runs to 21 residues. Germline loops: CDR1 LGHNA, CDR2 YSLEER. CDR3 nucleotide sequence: TGCGCCAGCAGCCCCCCAAACGGGACTAGCGGGGGTAGGAGCTCCTACAATGAGCAGTTCTTC. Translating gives CASSPPNGTSGGRSSYNEQFF.

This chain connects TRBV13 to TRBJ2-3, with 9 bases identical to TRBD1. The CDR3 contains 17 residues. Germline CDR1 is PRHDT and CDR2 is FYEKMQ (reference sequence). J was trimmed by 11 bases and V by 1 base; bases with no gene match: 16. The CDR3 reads CASSLERETGGRVGQYF. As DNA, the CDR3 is TGTGCCAGCAGCTTAGAGCGCGAGACAGGGGGACGCGTAGGGCAGTATTTT.

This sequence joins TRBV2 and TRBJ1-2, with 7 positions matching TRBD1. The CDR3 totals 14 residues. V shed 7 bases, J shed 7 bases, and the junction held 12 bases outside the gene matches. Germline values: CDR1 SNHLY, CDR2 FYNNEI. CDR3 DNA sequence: TGTGCCAGCAACAAAGACAGGGTGCTTGGTGGCTACACCTTC. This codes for CASNKDRVLGGYTF.

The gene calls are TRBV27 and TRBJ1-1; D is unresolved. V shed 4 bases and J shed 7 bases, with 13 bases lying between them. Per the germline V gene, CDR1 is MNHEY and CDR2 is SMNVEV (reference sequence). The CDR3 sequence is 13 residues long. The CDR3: CASSSWSADEAFF. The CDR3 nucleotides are TGTGCCAGCAGTTCTTGGTCGGCGGATGAAGCTTTCTTT.

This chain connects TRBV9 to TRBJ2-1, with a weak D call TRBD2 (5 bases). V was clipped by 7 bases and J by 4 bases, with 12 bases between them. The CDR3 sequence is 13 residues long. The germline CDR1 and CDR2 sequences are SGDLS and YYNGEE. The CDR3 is CASSTTIYNEQFF. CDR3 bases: TGTGCCAGCTCGACTACTATATACAATGAGCAGTTCTTC.

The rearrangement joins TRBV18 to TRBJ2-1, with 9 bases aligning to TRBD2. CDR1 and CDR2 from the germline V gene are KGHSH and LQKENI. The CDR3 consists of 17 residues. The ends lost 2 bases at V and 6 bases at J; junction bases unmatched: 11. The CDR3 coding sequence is TGTGCCAGCTCACCAGGGATAGCGGGGGTTATTAGCAATGAGCAGTTCTTC. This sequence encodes CASSPGIAGVISNEQFF.

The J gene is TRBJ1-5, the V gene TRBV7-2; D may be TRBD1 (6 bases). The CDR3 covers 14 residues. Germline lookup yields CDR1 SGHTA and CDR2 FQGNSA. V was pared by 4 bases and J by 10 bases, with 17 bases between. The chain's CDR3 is CASSYKWVRGPQHF. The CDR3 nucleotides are TGTGCCAGCAGCTATAAGTGGGTCAGGGGACCCCAGCATTTT.

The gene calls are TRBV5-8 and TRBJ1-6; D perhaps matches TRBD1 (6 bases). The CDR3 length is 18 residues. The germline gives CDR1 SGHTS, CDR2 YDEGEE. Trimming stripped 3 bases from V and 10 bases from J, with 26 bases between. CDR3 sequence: CASSSSRDIIPALSPLHF. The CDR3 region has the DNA TGTGCCAGCAGCTCCAGCCGGGACATAATACCGGCTCTATCACCCCTCCACTTT.

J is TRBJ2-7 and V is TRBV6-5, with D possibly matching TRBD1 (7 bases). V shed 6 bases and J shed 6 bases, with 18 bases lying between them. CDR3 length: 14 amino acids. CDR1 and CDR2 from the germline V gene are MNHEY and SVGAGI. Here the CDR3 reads CASRSQGLAREQYF. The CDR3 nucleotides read TGTGCCAGCAGATCACAGGGGCTAGCGCGCGAGCAGTACTTC.

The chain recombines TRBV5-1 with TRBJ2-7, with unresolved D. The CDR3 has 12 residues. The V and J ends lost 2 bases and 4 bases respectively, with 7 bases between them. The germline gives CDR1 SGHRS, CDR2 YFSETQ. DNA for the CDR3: TGCGCCAGCAGCTTCAACAATTACGAGCAGTACTTC. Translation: CASSFNNYEQYF.

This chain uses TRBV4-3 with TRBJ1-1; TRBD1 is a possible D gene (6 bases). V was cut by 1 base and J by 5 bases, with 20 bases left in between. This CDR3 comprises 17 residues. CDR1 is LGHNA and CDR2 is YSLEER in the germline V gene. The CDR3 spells CASSQGTGSPRGTEAFF. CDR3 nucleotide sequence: TGCGCCAGCAGCCAAGGAACAGGGTCGCCGAGGGGGACTGAAGCTTTCTTT.

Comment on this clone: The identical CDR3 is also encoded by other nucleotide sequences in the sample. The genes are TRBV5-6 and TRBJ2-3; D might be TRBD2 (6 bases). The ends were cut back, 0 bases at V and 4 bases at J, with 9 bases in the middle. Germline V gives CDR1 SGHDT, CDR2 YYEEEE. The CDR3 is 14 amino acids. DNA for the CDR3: TGTGCCAGCAGCTTGGCCGGAGGGGCAGATACGCAGTATTTT. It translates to CASSLAGGADTQYF. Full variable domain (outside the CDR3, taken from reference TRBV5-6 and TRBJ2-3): DAGVTQSPTHLIKTRGQQVTLRCSPKSGHDTVSWYQQALGQGPQFIFQYYEEEERQRGNFPDRFSGHQFPNYSSELNVNALLLGDSALYLCASSLAGGADTQYFGPGTRLTVL.

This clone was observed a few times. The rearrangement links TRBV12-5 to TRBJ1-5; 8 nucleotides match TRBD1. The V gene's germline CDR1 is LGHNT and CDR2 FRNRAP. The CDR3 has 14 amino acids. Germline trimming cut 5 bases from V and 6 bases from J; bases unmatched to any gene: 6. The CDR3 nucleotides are TGTGCTAGTGGTCCCGACAGGGGCATTCAGCCCCAGCATTTT. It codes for CASGPDRGIQPQHF.

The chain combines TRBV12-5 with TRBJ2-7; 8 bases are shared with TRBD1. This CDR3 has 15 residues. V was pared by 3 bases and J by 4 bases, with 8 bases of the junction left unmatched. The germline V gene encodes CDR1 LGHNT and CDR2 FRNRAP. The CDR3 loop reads CASGFLQGAQYEQYF. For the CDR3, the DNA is TGTGCTAGTGGTTTTCTTCAGGGGGCTCAGTACGAGCAGTACTTC.

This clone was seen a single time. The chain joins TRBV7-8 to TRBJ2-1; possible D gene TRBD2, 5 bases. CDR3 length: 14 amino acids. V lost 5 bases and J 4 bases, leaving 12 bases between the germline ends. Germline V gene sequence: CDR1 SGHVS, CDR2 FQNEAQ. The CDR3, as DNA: TGTGCCAGCAGCCCGAGGGTCATTTACAATGAGCAGTTCTTC. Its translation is CASSPRVIYNEQFF.

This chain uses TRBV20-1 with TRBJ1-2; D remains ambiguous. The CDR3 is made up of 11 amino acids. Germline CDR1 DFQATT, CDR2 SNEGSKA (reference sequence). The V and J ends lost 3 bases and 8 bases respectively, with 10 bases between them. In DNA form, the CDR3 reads TGCAGTGCTAGTAATGGGCCGGGCTACACCTTC. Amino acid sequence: CSASNGPGYTF.

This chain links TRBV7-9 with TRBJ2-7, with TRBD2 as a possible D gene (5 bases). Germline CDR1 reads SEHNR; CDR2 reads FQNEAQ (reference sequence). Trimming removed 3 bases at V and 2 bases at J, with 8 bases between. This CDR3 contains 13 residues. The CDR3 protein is CASSFTGTYEQYF. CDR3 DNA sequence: TGTGCCAGCAGCTTTACGGGAACCTACGAGCAGTACTTC.

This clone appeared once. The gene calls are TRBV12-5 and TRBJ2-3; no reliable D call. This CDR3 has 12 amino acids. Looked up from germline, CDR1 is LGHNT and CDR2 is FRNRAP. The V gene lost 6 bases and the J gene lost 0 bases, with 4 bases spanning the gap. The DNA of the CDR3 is TGTGCTAGTGGATCTAGCACAGATACGCAGTATTTT. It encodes CASGSSTDTQYF.

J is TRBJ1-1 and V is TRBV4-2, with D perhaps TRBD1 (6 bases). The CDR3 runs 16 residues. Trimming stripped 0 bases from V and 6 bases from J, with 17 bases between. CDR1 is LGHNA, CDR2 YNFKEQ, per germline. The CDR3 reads CASSQDRTGMSAEAFF. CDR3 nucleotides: TGTGCCAGCAGCCAAGATCGAACAGGGATGAGCGCTGAAGCTTTCTTT.

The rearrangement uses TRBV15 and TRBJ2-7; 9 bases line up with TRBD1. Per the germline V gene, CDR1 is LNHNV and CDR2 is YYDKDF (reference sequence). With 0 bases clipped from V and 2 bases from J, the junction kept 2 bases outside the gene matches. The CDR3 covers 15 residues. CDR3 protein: CATSREQGATYEQYF. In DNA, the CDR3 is TGTGCCACCAGCAGAGAACAGGGGGCGACCTACGAGCAGTACTTC.

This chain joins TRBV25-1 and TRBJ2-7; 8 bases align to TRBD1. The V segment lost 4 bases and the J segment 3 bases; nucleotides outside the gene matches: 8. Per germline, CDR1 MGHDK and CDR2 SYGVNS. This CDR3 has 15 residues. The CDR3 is CASSASNRGIYEQYF. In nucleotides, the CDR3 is TGTGCCAGCAGTGCGTCTAACAGGGGGATCTACGAGCAGTACTTC.

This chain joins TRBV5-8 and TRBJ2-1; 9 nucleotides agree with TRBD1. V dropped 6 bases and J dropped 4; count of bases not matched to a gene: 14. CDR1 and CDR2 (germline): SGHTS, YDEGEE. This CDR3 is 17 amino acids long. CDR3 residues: CASIFGVTGGLYNEQFF. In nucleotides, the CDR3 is TGTGCCAGCATTTTTGGGGTGACAGGGGGTTTGTACAATGAGCAGTTCTTC.

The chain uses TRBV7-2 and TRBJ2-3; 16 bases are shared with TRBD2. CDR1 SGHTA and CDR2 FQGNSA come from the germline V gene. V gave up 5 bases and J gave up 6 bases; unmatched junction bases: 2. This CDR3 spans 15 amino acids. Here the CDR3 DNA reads TGTGCCAGCAGCACGGGACTAGCGGGGGGGGATACGCAGTATTTT. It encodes CASSTGLAGGDTQYF.